This T cell receptor beta chain came from a study of metastatic and nonmetastatic thyroid tumors. TCRdb re-called clones via MiXCR from the PCR reads. The sample has around 19,000 clones, approximately 31% seen once. The CDR3 is 13 residues long. CDR1 and CDR2 from the germline V gene are SGHTA and FQGNSA. The J segment lost 6 bases and the V segment lost 4 bases, leaving 1 base of the junction unmatched. Patients were all untreated before their thyroid surgery. Sequenced input: blood. The chain links TRBV7-2 to TRBJ2-2, with 8 bases that match TRBD2. This TCR came from a female donor with papillary thyroid cancer or a benign thyroid nodule (not recorded which). Some clones in this sample may be carry-over from other donors' samples. CDR3 coding DNA: TGTGCCAGCAGCTCGGGGGGGCCCGGGGAGCTGTTTTTT. Protein product: CASSSGGPGELFF.